This T cell receptor beta chain was found in a study of T cell responses to AZD1222 COVID-19 vaccine. CDR3 length: 16 amino acids. Looked up from germline, CDR1 is LGHNA and CDR2 is YNFKEQ. The V gene end was trimmed by 1 base and the J gene end by 3 bases; junction bases not matched to a gene: 1. As for this clone: Its antigen is not identified.

The study's findings and limits: A reported finding is that nearly half of spike-specific TCRs target unmutated variant regions. Researchers took repertoire samples only after the peak T cell response had come. White British donors predominated, females outnumbered males, and clonal diversity was possibly underestimated.

Here immunoSEQ multiplex PCR was the method, and the copy in TCRdb shows in-frame clones only, minus some. The profile shows roughly 200,000 clones, 90% to 95% of them singletons. This TCR was recovered from an adult who received the MenACWY meningococcal vaccine as a control. This chain connects TRBV4-2 to TRBJ2-7; 15 positions match TRBD2. The specimen was peripheral blood, collected 28 days after the second dose of the MenACWY control vaccine. The CDR3 bases are TGTGCCAGCAGCCAAGGGACTAGCGGGGGGGACTACGAGCAGTACTTC. Translating gives CASSQGTSGGDYEQYF.